This T cell receptor (beta chain) appears in the sequencing data of a study of human T cells and chemical hapten exposure. The study, taken as a whole, reports: With regard to DPC sensitization, TCRs above 1 in 1000 frequency did not change.

Described time point: pre-sensitization, week 0. Treatment here: therapeutic diphenylcyclopropenone sensitization with weekly scalp DPC. Patients had alopecia, were aged 18 to 70, and were not pregnant. V was pared by 0 bases and J by 6 bases, with 4 bases of the junction left unmatched. The CDR3 extends over 14 amino acids. Germline CDR1 MNHNY, CDR2 SVGAGI (reference sequence). This clonotype was found many times. Antigen specificity is unknown. TCRdb reanalysed the RACE reads using MiXCR and keeps one entry per CDR3 protein. Of more than 250,000 distinct CDR3 sequences detected, around 7.3% appear once; the ten largest clones hold more than 1%.

The rearrangement links TRBV6-6 to TRBJ2-7; 8 nucleotides align to TRBD1. The source is a man between 18 and 35 years old with alopecia areata. Some clones in this sample may be carry-over from other donors' samples. The sequences come from whole blood, collected in connection with sensitization to the hapten diphenylcyclopropenone (DPC). CDR3 sequence: CASSYSWTGTEQYF. The CDR3 DNA reads TGTGCCAGCAGTTACTCTTGGACAGGGACCGAGCAGTACTTC.